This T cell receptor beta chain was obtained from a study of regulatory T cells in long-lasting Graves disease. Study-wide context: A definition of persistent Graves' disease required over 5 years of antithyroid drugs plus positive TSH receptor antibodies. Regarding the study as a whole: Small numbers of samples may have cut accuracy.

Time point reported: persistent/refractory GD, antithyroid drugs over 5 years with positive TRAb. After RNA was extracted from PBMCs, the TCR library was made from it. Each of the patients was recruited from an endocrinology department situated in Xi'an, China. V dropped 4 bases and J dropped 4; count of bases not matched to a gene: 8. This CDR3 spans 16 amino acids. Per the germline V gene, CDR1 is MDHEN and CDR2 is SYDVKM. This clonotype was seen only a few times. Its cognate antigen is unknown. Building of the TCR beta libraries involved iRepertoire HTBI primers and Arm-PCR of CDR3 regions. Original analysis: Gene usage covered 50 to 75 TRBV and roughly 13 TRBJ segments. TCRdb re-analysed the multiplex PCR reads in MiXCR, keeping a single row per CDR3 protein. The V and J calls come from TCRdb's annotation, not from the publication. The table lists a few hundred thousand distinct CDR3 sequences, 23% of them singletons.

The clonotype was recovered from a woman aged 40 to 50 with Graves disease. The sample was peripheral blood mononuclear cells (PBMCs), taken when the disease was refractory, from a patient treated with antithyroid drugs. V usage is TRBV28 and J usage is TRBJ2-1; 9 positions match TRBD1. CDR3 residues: CASSSTWDRVYNEQFF. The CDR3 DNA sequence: TGTGCCAGCAGTTCAACTTGGGACAGGGTATACAATGAGCAGTTCTTC.